Shown below are 15 T cell receptor beta chains from a single sample sequenced in a study of CD8+ T cells in alopecia areata. The sequencing template was cDNA reverse transcribed from extracted RNA. The assay was immunoSEQ multiplex PCR, and TCRdb's table has in-frame clones only and misses some. The table has 200,000 or so clones, 58% seen once. The treatment is: oral pan-JAK inhibitor, 5-10 mg twice daily. This sample comprised CD4+ T cells sorted from blood, obtained at week 24, from a patient treated with tofacitinib. The origin of the receptors is a human donor with alopecia areata.

This clone was picked up a small number of times. CDR3 in amino acids: CASSPLPLAQHEQYF. CDR3 DNA: TGTGCCAGCAGCCCTCTGCCACTAGCGCAGCACGAGCAGTACTTC. This chain links TRBV7-2 with TRBJ2-7, with 7 positions matching TRBD2. CDR3 length: 15 amino acids. V lost 5 bases to trimming and J lost 5 bases; unmatched junction nucleotides: 12. CDR1 and CDR2 from the germline V gene are SGHTA and FQGNSA.

This clone was found a few times. This sequence joins TRBV10-3 and TRBJ1-1; D is perhaps TRBD1 (5 bases). V was clipped by 4 bases and J by 1 base, with 13 bases between them. The CDR3 has 15 amino acids. Germline values: CDR1 ENHRY, CDR2 SYGVKD. CDR3 nucleotide sequence: TGTGCCATCAGTGCTTCGGGACCGGGGAACACTGAAGCTTTCTTT. As protein: CAISASGPGNTEAFF.

The rearrangement links TRBV15 to TRBJ2-2; D tentatively reads TRBD1 or TRBD2 (6 bases each). The germline CDR1 and CDR2 sequences are LNHNV and YYDKDF (reference sequence). The CDR3 loop spans 14 amino acids. V lost 7 bases and J 2 bases, leaving 11 bases between the germline ends. Here the CDR3 DNA reads TGTGCCACCACGGTGGGGGGCAACACCGGGGAGCTGTTTTTT. Residues: CATTVGGNTGELFF.

This rearrangement joins TRBV5-6 to TRBJ1-3; D possibly corresponds to TRBD1 (5 bases). This CDR3 contains 15 residues. Trimming took 1 base from V and 2 from J, leaving 10 bases between them. CDR1 SGHDT and CDR2 YYEEEE come from the germline V gene. For the CDR3, the DNA is TGTGCCAGCAGCTTGCAGGGAGCTGCTGGAAACACCATATATTTT. Its translation is CASSLQGAAGNTIYF.

This clone came up once. This chain links TRBV5-6 with TRBJ1-1; no reliable D call. The V end lost 0 bases, the J end lost 5 bases, and 11 bases lay between the germline ends. Germline CDR1 reads SGHDT; CDR2 reads YYEEEE. The CDR3 length is 14 residues. CDR3 region: CASSLAGVRTEAFF. CDR3 bases: TGTGCCAGCAGCTTGGCCGGGGTTAGGACTGAAGCTTTCTTT. The complete variable domain, with remaining parts taken from reference TRBV5-6 and TRBJ1-1, reads DAGVTQSPTHLIKTRGQQVTLRCSPKSGHDTVSWYQQALGQGPQFIFQYYEEEERQRGNFPDRFSGHQFPNYSSELNVNALLLGDSALYLCASSLAGVRTEAFFGQGTRLTVV.

This clone has only a few counts. Its ends do not fully match the called genes, so a read error is possible. The rearrangement links TRBV4-1 to TRBJ2-3; TRBD2 matches 8 bases. Looked up from germline, CDR1 is MGHRA and CDR2 is YSYEKL. The CDR3 totals 16 residues. CDR3 protein: CASSQRSTSVADTQYF. The CDR3 nucleotides read TGTGCCAGCAGCCAACGCTCGACTAGCGTGGCAGATACGCAGTATTTT.

This chain links TRBV30 with TRBJ2-2; no firm D call. The germline V and J ends were trimmed by 3 bases and 3 bases, with 5 bases remaining between them. Germline V CDR1 and CDR2: GTSNPN, SVGIG (reference sequence). The CDR3 consists of 12 residues. CDR3 sequence (DNA): TGTGCCTGGAGCTGGGACACCGGGGAGCTGTTTTTT. It codes for CAWSWDTGELFF.

In its sample, this clone was seen many times. V and J are TRBV7-3 and TRBJ2-1, with 10 bases that match TRBD2. Trimming removed 5 bases from V and 6 bases from J; junction bases left unmatched: 4. This CDR3 comprises 14 residues. Germline CDR1 is SGHTA and CDR2 is FQGTGA. The CDR3 spells CASSPTSGVNEQFF. The CDR3 region has the DNA TGTGCCAGCAGCCCAACTAGCGGGGTCAATGAGCAGTTCTTC. Full variable domain (outside the CDR3, taken from reference TRBV7-3 and TRBJ2-1): GAGVSQTPSNKVTEKGKYVELRCDPISGHTALYWYRQSLGQGPEFLIYFQGTGAADDSGLPNDRFFAVRPEGSVSTLKIQRTERGDSAVYLCASSPTSGVNEQFFGPGTRLTVL.

The chain joins TRBV9 to TRBJ2-7, with TRBD1 identical over 9 bases. The CDR3 runs 14 residues. V lost 3 bases and J lost 3; bases outside the gene matches: 4. The V gene's germline CDR1 is SGDLS and CDR2 YYNGEE. The CDR3 region has the DNA TGTGCCAGCAGCGAACGACAGGGGGGCTACGAGCAGTACTTC. Translating gives CASSERQGGYEQYF.

This clone was counted only a few times. V and J are TRBV10-3 and TRBJ2-6, with TRBD1 identical over 11 bases. The CDR3 sequence is 16 residues long. Germline V CDR1 and CDR2: ENHRY, SYGVKD. The junction had 2 bases not matched to a gene; V was cut back by 6 bases and J by 1 base. CDR3 region: CAIRGTGGSGANVLTF. The CDR3 DNA sequence: TGTGCCATCAGGGGGACAGGGGGATCTGGGGCCAACGTCCTGACTTTC.

The J gene is TRBJ2-7, the V gene TRBV30, with 7 bases lining up with TRBD1. Germline values: CDR1 GTSNPN, CDR2 SVGIG (reference sequence). V trimming: 5 bases; J trimming: 3 bases; junction bases outside the gene matches: 4. The CDR3 has 12 residues. The CDR3 nucleotides read TGTGCCTGGGACAGGGCCGGCTACGAGCAGTACTTC. Residues: CAWDRAGYEQYF.

The rearrangement joins TRBV21-1 to TRBJ2-7. TRBV21-1 is a pseudogene. The CDR3 extends over 15 amino acids. CDR3 nucleotide sequence: TGTGCCAGCAGCAAATCCCCAGGGATGGAGGACGAGCAGTACTTC. Translating it yields CASSKSPGMEDEQYF.

Turning to this clone: The identical CDR3 is also encoded by other nucleotide sequences in the sample. The rearrangement links TRBV7-2 to TRBJ1-5; D remains unclear. This CDR3 is built from 13 residues. Trimming left V 2 bases short and J 4 bases short, with 6 bases between. Germline loops: CDR1 SGHTA, CDR2 FQGNSA. CDR3 sequence: CASSLWSNQPQHF. The CDR3 bases are TGTGCCAGCAGCTTATGGTCGAATCAGCCCCAGCATTTT.

This clone was observed a handful of times. J is TRBJ1-5 and V is TRBV19; 8 bases agree with TRBD1. The CDR3 totals 13 residues. Trimming took 10 bases from V and 3 from J; bases not matched to a gene: 5. Per the germline V gene, CDR1 is LNHDA and CDR2 is SQIVND (reference sequence). CDR3 coding DNA: TGTGCCACCGGGACAGGCCTCAATCAGCCCCAGCATTTT. Residues: CATGTGLNQPQHF.

CDR3 nucleotide sequence: TGTGCCAGCAGTTTTGGGACACAGAGCTCCTACGAGCAGTACTTC. It encodes CASSFGTQSSYEQYF. The chain uses TRBV27 and TRBJ2-7; weak D call: TRBD1 (6 bases). V gave up 3 bases and J gave up 0 bases, with 12 bases separating them. The CDR3 totals 15 residues. Germline values: CDR1 MNHEY, CDR2 SMNVEV (reference sequence).